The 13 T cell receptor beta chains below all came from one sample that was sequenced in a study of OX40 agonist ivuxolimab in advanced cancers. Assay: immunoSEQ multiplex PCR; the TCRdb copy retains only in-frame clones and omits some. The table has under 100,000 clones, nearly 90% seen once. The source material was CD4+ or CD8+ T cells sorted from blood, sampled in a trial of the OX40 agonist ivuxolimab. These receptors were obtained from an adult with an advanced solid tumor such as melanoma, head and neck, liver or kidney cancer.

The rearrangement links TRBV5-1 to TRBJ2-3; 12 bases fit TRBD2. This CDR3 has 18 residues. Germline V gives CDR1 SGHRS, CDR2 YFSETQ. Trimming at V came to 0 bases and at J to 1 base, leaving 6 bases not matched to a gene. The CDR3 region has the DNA TGCGCCAGCAGCTTGGGTGTCCGACTAGCGGGAGGCACAGATACGCAGTATTTT. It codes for CASSLGVRLAGGTDTQYF. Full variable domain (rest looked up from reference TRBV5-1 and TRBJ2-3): KAGVTQTPRYLIKTRGQQVTLSCSPISGHRSVSWYQQTPGQGLQFLFEYFSETQRNKGNFPGRFSGRQFSNSRSEMNVSTLELGDSALYLCASSLGVRLAGGTDTQYFGPGTRLTVL.

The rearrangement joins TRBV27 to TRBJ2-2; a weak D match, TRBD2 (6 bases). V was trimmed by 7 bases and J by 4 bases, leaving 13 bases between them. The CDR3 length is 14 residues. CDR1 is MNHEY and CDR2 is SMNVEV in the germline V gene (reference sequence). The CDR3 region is CASTVSGPTGELFF. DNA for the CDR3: TGTGCCAGCACCGTTAGCGGACCCACCGGGGAGCTGTTTTTT.

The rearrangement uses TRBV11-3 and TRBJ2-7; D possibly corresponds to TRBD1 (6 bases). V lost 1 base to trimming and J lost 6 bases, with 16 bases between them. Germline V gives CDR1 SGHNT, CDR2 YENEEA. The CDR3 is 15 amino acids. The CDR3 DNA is TGTGCCAGCAGCTTAGGGGGACCAGGGGCCTCCGAGCAGTACTTC. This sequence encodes CASSLGGPGASEQYF. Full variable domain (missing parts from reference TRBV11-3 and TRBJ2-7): EAGVVQSPRYKIIEKKQPVAFWCNPISGHNTLYWYLQNLGQGPELLIRYENEEAVDDSQLPKDRFSAERLKGVDSTLKIQPAELGDSAVYLCASSLGGPGASEQYFGPGTRLTVT.

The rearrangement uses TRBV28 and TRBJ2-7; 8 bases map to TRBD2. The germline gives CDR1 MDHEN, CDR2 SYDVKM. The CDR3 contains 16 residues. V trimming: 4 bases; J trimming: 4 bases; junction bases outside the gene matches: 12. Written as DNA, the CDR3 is TGTGCCAGCAGTTCTACCCGTATTGCGGGAGGTTACGAGCAGTACTTC. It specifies CASSSTRIAGGYEQYF.

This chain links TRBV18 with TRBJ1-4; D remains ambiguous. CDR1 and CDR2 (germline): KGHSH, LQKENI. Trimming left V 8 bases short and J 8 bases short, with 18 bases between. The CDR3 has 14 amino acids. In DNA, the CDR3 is TGTGCCAGCGGAAGTGCGGGGTATCGGGAAAAACTGTTTTTT. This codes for CASGSAGYREKLFF.

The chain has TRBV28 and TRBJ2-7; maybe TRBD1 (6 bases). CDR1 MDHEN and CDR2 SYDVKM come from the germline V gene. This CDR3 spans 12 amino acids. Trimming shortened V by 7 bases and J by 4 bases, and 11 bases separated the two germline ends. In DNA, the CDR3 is TGTGCCAGCACCTCGCAGGGGTACGAGCAGTACTTC. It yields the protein CASTSQGYEQYF.

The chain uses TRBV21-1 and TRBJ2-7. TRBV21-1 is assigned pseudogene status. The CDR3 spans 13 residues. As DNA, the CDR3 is TGTGCCAACCCGACCCCGCCGCCCTACGAGCAGTACTTC. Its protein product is CANPTPPPYEQYF.

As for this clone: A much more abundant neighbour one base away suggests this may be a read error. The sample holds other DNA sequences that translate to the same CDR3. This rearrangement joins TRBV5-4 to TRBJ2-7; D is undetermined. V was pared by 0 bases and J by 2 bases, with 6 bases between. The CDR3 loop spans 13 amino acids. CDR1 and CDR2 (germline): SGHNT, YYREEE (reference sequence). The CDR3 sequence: CASSLAGTYEQYF. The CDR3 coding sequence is TGTGCCAGCAGCTTGGCCGGCACCTACGAGCAGTACTTC.

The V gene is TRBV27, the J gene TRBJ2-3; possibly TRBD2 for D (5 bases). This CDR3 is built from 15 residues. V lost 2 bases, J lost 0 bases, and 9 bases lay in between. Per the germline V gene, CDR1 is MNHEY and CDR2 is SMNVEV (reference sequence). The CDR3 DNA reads TGTGCCAGCAGTTTACGGGGAGCTAGCACAGATACGCAGTATTTT. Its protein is CASSLRGASTDTQYF.

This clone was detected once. The CDR3 region is CASAQGPGNQPQHF. The CDR3 coding sequence is TGTGCCAGTGCGCAGGGACCGGGCAATCAGCCCCAGCATTTT. The chain couples TRBV6-1 to TRBJ1-5; perhaps TRBD1 as D (5 bases). Trimming took off 9 bases at V and 2 bases at J, with 14 bases between the two ends. The CDR3 is 14 amino acids. Per the germline V gene, CDR1 is MNHNS and CDR2 is SASEGT.

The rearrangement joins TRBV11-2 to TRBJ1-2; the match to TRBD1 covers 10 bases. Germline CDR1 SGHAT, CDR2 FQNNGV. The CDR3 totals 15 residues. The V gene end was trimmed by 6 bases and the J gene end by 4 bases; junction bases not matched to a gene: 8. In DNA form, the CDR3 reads TGTGCCAGCAGTCCTACGGGACAGGGGACCTATGGCTACACCTTC. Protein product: CASSPTGQGTYGYTF.

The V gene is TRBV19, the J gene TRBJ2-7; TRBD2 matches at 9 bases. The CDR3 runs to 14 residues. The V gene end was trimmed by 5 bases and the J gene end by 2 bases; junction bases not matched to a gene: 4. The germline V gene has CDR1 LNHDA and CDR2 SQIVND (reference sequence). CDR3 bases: TGTGCCAGTAGTTTTGTAGCGGGGGCCTACGAGCAGTACTTC. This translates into CASSFVAGAYEQYF.

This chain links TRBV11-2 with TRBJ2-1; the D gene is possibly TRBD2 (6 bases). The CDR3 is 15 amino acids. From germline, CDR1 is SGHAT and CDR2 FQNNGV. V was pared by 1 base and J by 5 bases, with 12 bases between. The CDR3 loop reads CASSLGVGSHNEQFF. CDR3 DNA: TGTGCCAGCAGCTTAGGAGTCGGGAGCCACAATGAGCAGTTCTTC.